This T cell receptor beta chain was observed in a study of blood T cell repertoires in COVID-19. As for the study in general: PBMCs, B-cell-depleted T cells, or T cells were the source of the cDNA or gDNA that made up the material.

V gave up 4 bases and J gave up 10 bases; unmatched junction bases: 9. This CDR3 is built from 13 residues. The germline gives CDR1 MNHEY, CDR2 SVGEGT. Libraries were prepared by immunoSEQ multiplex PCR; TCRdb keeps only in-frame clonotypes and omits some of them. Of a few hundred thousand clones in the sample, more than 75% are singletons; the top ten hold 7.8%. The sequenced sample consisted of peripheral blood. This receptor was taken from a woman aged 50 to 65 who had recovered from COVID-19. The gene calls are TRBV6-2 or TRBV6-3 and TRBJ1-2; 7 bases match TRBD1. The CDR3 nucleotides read TGTGCCAGCAGTTTAGGGACAGCCTTCGCCTACACCTTC. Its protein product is CASSLGTAFAYTF.